Listed here are 18 T cell receptor beta chains from one sample, sequenced in a study of metastatic and nonmetastatic thyroid tumors (dated by TCRdb to 2020 to 2022). Before undergoing thyroid surgery, none of the patients had been given any kind of treatment. The method was PCR. The sample was run on an Illumina HiSeq 4000. TCRdb trimmed public reads at Q25 via fastp, called clones via MiXCR and kept in-frame beta chains. Counted in this sample were approximately 41,000 clones; over 25% of them appeared once. Almost 10% of the sample is in the top ten clones. The sequencing sample was made of blood. All receptors derive from a male donor with papillary thyroid cancer or a benign thyroid nodule (not recorded which). Some clones in this sample may be carry-over from other donors' samples.

V gene TRBV5-1 combines with J gene TRBJ1-2; D is uncertain. The germline V gene has CDR1 SGHRS and CDR2 YFSETQ. The V and J ends lost 0 bases and 0 bases respectively, with 9 bases between them. This CDR3 region has 15 residues. CDR3 loop: CASSLEAATNYGYTF. In nucleotides, the CDR3 is TGCGCCAGCAGCTTGGAAGCAGCTACTAACTATGGCTACACCTTC.

This clone has ten or more counts. The chain has TRBV20-1 and TRBJ2-1, with 10 bases lining up with TRBD1. This CDR3 has 14 amino acids. J lost 6 bases, V lost 1 base, and 3 bases had no gene match. Germline CDR1 reads DFQATT; CDR2 reads SNEGSKA (reference sequence). CDR3: CSARGGQGGNEQFF. The DNA for the CDR3 is TGCAGTGCTAGAGGTGGACAGGGGGGCAATGAGCAGTTCTTC.

The rearrangement links TRBV6-2 or TRBV6-3 to TRBJ1-5; D is unresolved. V lost 5 bases, J lost 3 bases, and 17 bases lay in between. Germline CDR1 is MNHEY and CDR2 is SVGEGT. CDR3 size: 16 residues. CDR3 loop: CASSILVQLINQPQHF. CDR3 nucleotides: TGTGCCAGCAGTATCTTAGTACAGCTTATCAATCAGCCCCAGCATTTT.

Points on this clone: A much larger clone differs by one base, so this may be a read error. This sequence joins TRBV5-6 and TRBJ2-3; D is possibly TRBD2 (5 bases). The CDR3 totals 15 residues. Trimming left V 0 bases short and J 7 bases short, with 15 bases between. Germline CDR1 reads SGHDT; CDR2 reads YYEEEE. The DNA of the CDR3 is TGTGCCAGCAGCTTGGGTCTAGCCCTAAGGTATACGCAGTATTTT. Amino acid sequence: CASSLGLALRYTQYF. The entire variable domain, with the rest obtained from reference TRBV5-6 and TRBJ2-3, is as follows: DAGVTQSPTHLIKTRGQQVTLRCSPKSGHDTVSWYQQALGQGPQFIFQYYEEEERQRGNFPDRFSGHQFPNYSSELNVNALLLGDSALYLCASSLGLALRYTQYFGPGTRLTVL.

This clone was found a few times. A much larger clone differs by one base, so this may be a read error. The chain combines TRBV18 with TRBJ2-3, with 8 bases identical to TRBD2. The germline gives CDR1 KGHSH, CDR2 LQKENI. This CDR3 spans 18 amino acids. In DNA, the CDR3 is TGTGCCAGCTCAGCATACGCCTCAGCGGGAGCGCCCGGAGATGCGCAGTATTTT. Its translation: CASSAYASAGAPGDAQYF.

The chain is built from TRBV20-1 and TRBJ1-1; D is undetermined. Germline CDR1 DFQATT, CDR2 SNEGSKA (reference sequence). V dropped 2 bases and J dropped 1 base, with 14 bases sitting between them. This CDR3 has 15 amino acids. The CDR3 protein is CSARSHRTKNTEAFF. As DNA, the CDR3 is TGCAGTGCTAGATCCCACAGAACAAAGAACACTGAAGCTTTCTTT.

Worth noting for this clone: No conserved phenylalanine or tryptophan is present at the end of the CDR3, so a read error is the likely explanation. The chain employs TRBV10-3 and TRBJ1-1; D is unclear. CDR1 and CDR2 (germline): ENHRY, SYGVKD. CDR3 length: 13 residues. V lost 4 bases and J lost 0, with 6 bases in between. CDR3 sequence reads: CAISGAVNTEAFS. Written as DNA, the CDR3 is TGTGCCATCAGTGGTGCAGTGAACACTGAAGCTTTCTCT.

The table lists this clone with many counts. The chain employs TRBV5-1 and TRBJ2-1; tentatively, D is TRBD2 (7 bases). Germline V gives CDR1 SGHRS, CDR2 YFSETQ. V was trimmed by 1 base and J by 4 bases, leaving 12 bases between them. The CDR3 is made up of 15 amino acids. This CDR3 is CASSLQGGEYNEQFF. CDR3 coding DNA: TGCGCCAGCAGCTTGCAAGGGGGGGAATACAATGAGCAGTTCTTC.

This clone was recorded many times. This chain links TRBV10-2 with TRBJ1-5, with TRBD1 matching 10 bases. The junction had 6 bases not matched to a gene; V was cut back by 2 bases and J by 5 bases. CDR1 is WSHSY, CDR2 SAAADI, per germline. CDR3 length equals 16 residues. The CDR3 DNA sequence: TGCGCCAGCAGTGAGGGTTGGACAGGGGGGGATCAGCCCCAGCATTTT. Amino acid sequence: CASSEGWTGGDQPQHF.

The chain has TRBV20-1 and TRBJ2-1, with a possible D match to TRBD2 (5 bases). This CDR3 has 14 residues. Germline lookup yields CDR1 DFQATT and CDR2 SNEGSKA (reference sequence). Trimming shortened V by 0 bases and J by 7 bases, and 13 bases separated the two germline ends. The CDR3, as DNA: TGCAGTGCTAGAGATTGGGGTGGGAGTAATGAGCAGTTCTTC. Its translation: CSARDWGGSNEQFF.

This chain uses TRBV20-1 with TRBJ2-3; D is perhaps TRBD1 (5 bases). The CDR3 length is 14 residues. V was pared by 5 bases and J by 5 bases, with 17 bases between. Germline CDR1 DFQATT, CDR2 SNEGSKA (reference sequence). The CDR3 sequence is CSAFLVGQGDTQYF. CDR3 bases: TGCAGTGCTTTTTTGGTGGGGCAGGGAGATACGCAGTATTTT.

This clone showed up many times. This chain uses TRBV27 with TRBJ2-7; D is undetermined. The germline V gene has CDR1 MNHEY and CDR2 SMNVEV (reference sequence). Between the trimmed V and J ends, which lost 2 bases and 3 bases, there was a span of 8 bases. The CDR3 sequence is 13 residues long. The CDR3 coding sequence is TGTGCCAGCAGTTTAGGGCTACTCTACGAGCAGTACTTC. It yields the protein CASSLGLLYEQYF.

This clone was observed many times. The V and J genes are TRBV16 and TRBJ1-6, with 7 nucleotides matching TRBD1. The CDR3 runs 13 residues. Germline assignment: CDR1 KGHSY and CDR2 FQNENV. The ends lost 6 bases at V and 8 bases at J; junction bases unmatched: 4. DNA for the CDR3: TGTGCCAGCAGTACAGGGGTTTATTCACCCCTCCACTTT. Its translation: CASSTGVYSPLHF.

In its sample, this clone ranks as medium-sized. The chain combines TRBV6-5 with TRBJ2-7; 8 bases map to TRBD1. The CDR3 is 15 amino acids. V was clipped by 0 bases and J by 2 bases; unmatched bases: 3. CDR1 is MNHEY and CDR2 is SVGAGI in the germline V gene. The CDR3 loop is CASSYSQGAAYEQYF. The CDR3, as DNA: TGTGCCAGCAGTTACTCGCAGGGGGCAGCCTACGAGCAGTACTTC.

This clone was seen a few times. The junction departs from the called germline gene at one end, perhaps through a read error. The J gene is TRBJ2-7, the V gene TRBV27, with D hard to call. The CDR3 totals 13 residues. Germline V gene data show CDR1 as MNHEY and CDR2 as SMNVEV (reference sequence). The CDR3 sequence: CASSLSHGNDQYF. Here the CDR3 DNA reads TGTGCCAGCAGTTTATCTCACGGCAACGATCAGTACTTC.

This clone showed up just a few times. The CDR3 carries no conserved terminal phenylalanine or tryptophan, so it likely arises from a read error. This sequence joins TRBV12-3 or TRBV12-4 and TRBJ2-7; tentative D call: TRBD2 (5 bases). V shed 7 bases and J shed 5 bases, with 9 bases lying between them. The CDR3 covers 11 residues. The CDR3 reads CASTFGDEQYS. CDR3 DNA sequence: TGTGCCAGCACTTTCGGGGACGAGCAGTACTCC.

There are many counts of this clone. The chain joins TRBV28 to TRBJ2-5, with 9 bases aligning to TRBD1. V shed 3 bases and J 5 bases; nucleotides not matched to a gene: 10. Germline-derived CDR1 and CDR2 are MDHEN and SYDVKM. The CDR3 runs to 16 residues. The chain's CDR3 is CASSFQDRGGSETQYF. The CDR3 bases are TGTGCCAGCAGTTTCCAGGACAGGGGAGGCTCCGAGACCCAGTACTTC.

This clone is medium-sized. This chain links TRBV4-1 with TRBJ2-2; D is undetermined. The CDR3 consists of 15 residues. Trimming removed 1 base at V and 2 bases at J, with 8 bases between. The germline V gene encodes CDR1 MGHRA and CDR2 YSYEKL. CDR3 residues: CASSQVRPNTGELFF. The DNA for the CDR3 is TGCGCCAGCAGCCAAGTCAGACCCAACACCGGGGAGCTGTTTTTT.